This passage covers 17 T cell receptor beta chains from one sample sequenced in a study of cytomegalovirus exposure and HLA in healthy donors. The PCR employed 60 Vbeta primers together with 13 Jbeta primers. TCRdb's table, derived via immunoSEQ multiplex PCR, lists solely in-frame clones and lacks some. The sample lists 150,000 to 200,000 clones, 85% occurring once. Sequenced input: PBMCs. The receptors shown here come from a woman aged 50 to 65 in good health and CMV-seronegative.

The CDR3 DNA is TGTGCCAGCAGTGATTCAGCGGAGCGGACCGGGGAGCTGTTTTTT. Translated: CASSDSAERTGELFF. This chain connects TRBV6-4 to TRBJ2-2; a possible D gene is TRBD2 (5 bases). The germline gives CDR1 MRHNA, CDR2 SNTAGT. With 3 bases removed from V and 5 bases from J, the gap between germline ends came to 13 bases. The CDR3 is 15 residues long.

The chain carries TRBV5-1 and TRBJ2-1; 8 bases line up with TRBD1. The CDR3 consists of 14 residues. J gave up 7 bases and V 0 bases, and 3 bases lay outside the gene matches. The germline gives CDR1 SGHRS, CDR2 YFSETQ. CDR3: CASSLDRGINEQFF. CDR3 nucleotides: TGCGCCAGCAGCTTGGACAGGGGGATTAATGAGCAGTTCTTC. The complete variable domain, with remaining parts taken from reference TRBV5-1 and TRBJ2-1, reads KAGVTQTPRYLIKTRGQQVTLSCSPISGHRSVSWYQQTPGQGLQFLFEYFSETQRNKGNFPGRFSGRQFSNSRSEMNVSTLELGDSALYLCASSLDRGINEQFFGPGTRLTVL.

CDR3 in DNA: TGTGCCAGCAGTTTACCGGGGGGAAACACTGAAGCTTTCTTT. Amino acid sequence: CASSLPGGNTEAFF. The genes are TRBV27 and TRBJ1-1; a possible D gene is TRBD1 (5 bases). Germline V gene data show CDR1 as MNHEY and CDR2 as SMNVEV (reference sequence). Trimming removed 2 bases from V and 2 bases from J, with 9 bases in between. This CDR3 is built from 14 residues.

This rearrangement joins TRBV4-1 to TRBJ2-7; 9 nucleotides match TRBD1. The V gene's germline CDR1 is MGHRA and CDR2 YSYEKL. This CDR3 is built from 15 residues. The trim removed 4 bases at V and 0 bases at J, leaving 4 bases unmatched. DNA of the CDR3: TGCGCCAGCAGCCGATCGGGACAGGGCTCCTACGAGCAGTACTTC. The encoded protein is CASSRSGQGSYEQYF.

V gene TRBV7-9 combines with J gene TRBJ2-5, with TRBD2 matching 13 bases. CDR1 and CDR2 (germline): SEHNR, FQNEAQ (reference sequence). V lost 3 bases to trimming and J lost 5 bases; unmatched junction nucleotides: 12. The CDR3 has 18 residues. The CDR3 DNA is TGTGCCAGCAGCTTCCTTCCACCGGGACTAGCGGGATTGGAGACCCAGTACTTC. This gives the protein CASSFLPPGLAGLETQYF.

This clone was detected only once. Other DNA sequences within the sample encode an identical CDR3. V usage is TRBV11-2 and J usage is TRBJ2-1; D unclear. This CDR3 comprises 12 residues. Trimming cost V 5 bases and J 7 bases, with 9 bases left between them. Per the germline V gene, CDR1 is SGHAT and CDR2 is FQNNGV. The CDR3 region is CASSLGVNEQFF. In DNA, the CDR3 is TGTGCCAGCAGCCTGGGCGTAAATGAGCAGTTCTTC.

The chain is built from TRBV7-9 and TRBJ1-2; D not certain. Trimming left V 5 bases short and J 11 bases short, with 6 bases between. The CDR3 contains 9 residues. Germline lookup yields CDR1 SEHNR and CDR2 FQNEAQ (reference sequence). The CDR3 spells CASSPPYTF. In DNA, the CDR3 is TGTGCCAGCAGCCCCCCTTACACCTTC.

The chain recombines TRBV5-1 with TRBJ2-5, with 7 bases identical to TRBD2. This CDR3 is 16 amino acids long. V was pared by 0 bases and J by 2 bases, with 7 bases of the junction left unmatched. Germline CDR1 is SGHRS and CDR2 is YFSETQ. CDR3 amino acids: CASSLGPQAGQETQYF. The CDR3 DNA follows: TGCGCCAGCAGCTTGGGTCCCCAAGCGGGACAAGAGACCCAGTACTTC.

The CDR3 DNA follows: TGTGCCAGCTCACCGGGGACAGCAGCTGGAAACACCATATATTTT. This gives the protein CASSPGTAAGNTIYF. This rearrangement joins TRBV18 to TRBJ1-3, with 7 bases that match TRBD1. The CDR3 contains 15 residues. CDR1 and CDR2 from the germline V gene are KGHSH and LQKENI. Germline trimming cut 3 bases from V and 2 bases from J; bases unmatched to any gene: 4. The full variable domain, rest sourced from reference TRBV18 and TRBJ1-3, is NAGVMQNPRHLVRRRGQEARLRCSPMKGHSHVYWYRQLPEEGLKFMVYLQKENIIDESGMPKERFSAEFPKEGPSILRIQQVVRGDSAAYFCASSPGTAAGNTIYFGEGSWLTVV.

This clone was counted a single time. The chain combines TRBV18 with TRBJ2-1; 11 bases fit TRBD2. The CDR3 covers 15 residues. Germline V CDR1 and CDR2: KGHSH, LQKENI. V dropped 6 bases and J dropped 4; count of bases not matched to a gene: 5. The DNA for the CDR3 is TGTGCCAGCTCGATCGGGACTAGCGGATACAATGAGCAGTTCTTC. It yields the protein CASSIGTSGYNEQFF.

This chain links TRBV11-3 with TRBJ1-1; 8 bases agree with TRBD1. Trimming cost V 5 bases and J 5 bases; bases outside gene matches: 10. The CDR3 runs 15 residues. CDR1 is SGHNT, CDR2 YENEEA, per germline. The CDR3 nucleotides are TGTGCCAGCAGCCCAGGACAGGGAAGGGGGACTGAAGCTTTCTTT. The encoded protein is CASSPGQGRGTEAFF. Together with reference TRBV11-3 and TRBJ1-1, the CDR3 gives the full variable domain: EAGVVQSPRYKIIEKKQPVAFWCNPISGHNTLYWYLQNLGQGPELLIRYENEEAVDDSQLPKDRFSAERLKGVDSTLKIQPAELGDSAVYLCASSPGQGRGTEAFFGQGTRLTVV.

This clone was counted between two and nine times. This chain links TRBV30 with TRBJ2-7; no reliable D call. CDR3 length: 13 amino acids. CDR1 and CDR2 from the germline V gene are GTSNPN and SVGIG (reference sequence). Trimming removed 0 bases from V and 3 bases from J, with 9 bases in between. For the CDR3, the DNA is TGTGCCTGGAGTGTAACTTTTTACTACGAGCAGTACTTC. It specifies CAWSVTFYYEQYF.

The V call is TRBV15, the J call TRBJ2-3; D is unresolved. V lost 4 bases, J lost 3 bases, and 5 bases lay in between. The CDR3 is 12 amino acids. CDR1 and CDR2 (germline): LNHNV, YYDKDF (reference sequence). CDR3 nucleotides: TGTGCCACCAGCAAAACTACAGATACGCAGTATTTT. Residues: CATSKTTDTQYF.

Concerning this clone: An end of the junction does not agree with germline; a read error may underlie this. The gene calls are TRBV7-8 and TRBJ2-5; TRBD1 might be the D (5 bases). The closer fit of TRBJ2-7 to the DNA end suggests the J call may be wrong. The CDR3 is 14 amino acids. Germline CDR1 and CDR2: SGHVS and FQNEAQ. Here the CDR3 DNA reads TGCGCCAGCAGCTGGACCGGAGACAGCTACGAGCAGTACTTC. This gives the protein CASSWTGDSYEQYF.

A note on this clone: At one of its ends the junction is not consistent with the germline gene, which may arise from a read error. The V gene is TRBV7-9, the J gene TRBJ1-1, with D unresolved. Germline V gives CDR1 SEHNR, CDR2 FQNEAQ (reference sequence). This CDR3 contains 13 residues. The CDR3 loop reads CSSSLSLRDEAFF. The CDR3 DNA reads TGTTCCAGCAGCTTAAGTCTTCGAGATGAAGCTTTCTTT.

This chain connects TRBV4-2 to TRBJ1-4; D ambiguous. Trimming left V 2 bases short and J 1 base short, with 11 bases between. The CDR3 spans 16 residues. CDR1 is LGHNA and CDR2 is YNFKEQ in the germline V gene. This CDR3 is CASSQSSGVTNEKLFF. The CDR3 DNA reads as TGTGCCAGCAGCCAAAGTTCCGGGGTAACTAATGAAAAACTGTTTTTT.

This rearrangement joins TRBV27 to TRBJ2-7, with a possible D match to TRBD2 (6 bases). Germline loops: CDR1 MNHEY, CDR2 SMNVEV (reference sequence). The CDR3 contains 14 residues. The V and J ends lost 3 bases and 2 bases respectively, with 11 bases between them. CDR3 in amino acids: CASSLEGPAYEQYF. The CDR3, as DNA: TGTGCCAGCAGTTTGGAGGGTCCCGCCTACGAGCAGTACTTC.